The T cell receptor beta chain under discussion was sequenced for a study of CD8+ T cells in alopecia areata. Overall study findings and caveats: Scalp clonality dropped significantly under tofacitinib, as did expanded CD8+ top-100 clones. Shared TCR sequences were less clear between patients than in mice, possibly partly from HLA diversity.

Extracted RNA was reverse transcribed, and the resulting cDNA served as sequencing template. The protocol was immunoSEQ multiplex PCR, while the TCRdb copy is restricted to in-frame clones and leaves out a portion. The table records a few hundred thousand clones, 35% to 45% of them present only once. Concerning this clone itself: Its antigen is still unknown.

The treatment: oral pan-JAK inhibitor, 5-10 mg twice daily. The source material was CD4+ T cells sorted from blood, sampled at approximately week 34, from a patient treated with tofacitinib. This clonotype was sampled from a human donor with alopecia areata.

CDR3 coding DNA: TGTGCCAGCAGCCAAGGCCCTAGGGGGCGCATATCAAAGGAGCAGTTCTTC. This sequence encodes CASSQGPRGRISKEQFF. This chain uses TRBV14 with TRBJ2-1; TRBD1 matches 7 bases. Germline V gene lookup returns CDR1 SGHDN and CDR2 FVKESK. With V trimmed by 1 base and J by 10 bases, 16 bases remained unmatched. CDR3 length: 17 amino acids.